The sample holds a few counts of the clone carrying this TCR beta chain. The target antigen is unknown. The V gene lost 5 bases and the J gene lost 5 bases, with 21 bases spanning the gap. Looked up from germline, CDR1 is MNHNS and CDR2 is SASEGT. This CDR3 has 16 amino acids. Once obtained from cultured CD4+ T cells, the DNA was sequenced using the Oncomine TCR Beta short-read assay. TCRdb reanalysed the PCR reads using MiXCR and keeps one entry per CDR3 protein. The sample holds some 12,000 distinct CDR3 sequences; roughly half are singletons and the top ten take 10% to 15%. The sample belongs to a study of vaccination and CD4 T cells after COVID-19. About the research overall: Researchers treated cells with overlapping spike peptides taken from SARS-CoV-2, HCoV-NL63, HCoV-OC43 and HCoV-229E.

The treatment denotes: approximately nine-day PBMC culture with coronavirus spike peptide pools or control peptides (ViraFEST assay). Specimen: CD4+ T cells from blood, cultured in vitro. The clonotype was recovered from a human donor who had recovered from COVID-19. This rearrangement joins TRBV6-1 to TRBJ1-1; weak D call: TRBD1 (6 bases). The CDR3 nucleotides read TGTGCCAGCAGTAGTGCAGCGGGGGCGGGAGGGACTGAAGCTTTCTTT. Translating gives CASSSAAGAGGTEAFF.